Listed below are T cell receptor beta chains from one sample, sequenced in a study of shared clonotypes between healthy human individuals. Only in-frame clones appear in the TCRdb table, and some are missing; sequencing was by immunoSEQ multiplex PCR. The data show around 2,000,000 clones, with about 95% seen just once and 1% to 1.3% held by the top ten. The sequenced sample was naive CD8+ T cells sorted from blood. Receptors were obtained from a man between 18 and 35 years old in good health. The CDR3 runs from the conserved cysteine through the conserved F or W. Fields, in order: J gene, clone size, CDR3 length, V gene, D gene, CDR3 DNA, CDR3 protein. The D gene is left open where the match is weak. Size values are once, few and many counts, or a class for expanded clones, and some rows have none.

j_call: TRBJ2-1; clone_size: -; cdr3_length: 17; v_call: TRBV5-8; d_call: -; cdr3_nt: TGTGCCAGCAGCTTGTTATTACAACAGGCGCCCGCCAATGAGCAGTTCTTC; cdr3_aa: CASSLLLQQAPANEQFF
j_call: TRBJ2-7; clone_size: -; cdr3_length: 15; v_call: TRBV6-1; d_call: TRBD2; cdr3_nt: TGTGCCAGCGAGGGTTTTCGGGAGGGCACCTACGAGCAGTACTTC; cdr3_aa: CASEGFREGTYEQYF
j_call: TRBJ2-7; clone_size: -; cdr3_length: 12; v_call: TRBV7-9; d_call: -; cdr3_nt: TGTGCCAGCAGCTTCGGAGCAGGCGAGCAGTACTTC; cdr3_aa: CASSFGAGEQYF
j_call: TRBJ2-7; clone_size: -; cdr3_length: 14; v_call: TRBV4-1; d_call: -; cdr3_nt: TGCGCCAGCAGCCAAGAAGGCGCAGCCTACGAGCAGTACTTC; cdr3_aa: CASSQEGAAYEQYF
j_call: TRBJ2-3; clone_size: -; cdr3_length: 17; v_call: TRBV7-9; d_call: TRBD1; cdr3_nt: TGTGCCAGCAGCCCCCCCCGGACAGGGCCTAGCACAGATACGCAGTATTTT; cdr3_aa: CASSPPRTGPSTDTQYF
j_call: TRBJ1-6; clone_size: -; cdr3_length: 14; v_call: TRBV30; d_call: -; cdr3_nt: TGTGCCTGGAGTGTAGCGCAGTTCAATTCACCCCTCCACTTT; cdr3_aa: CAWSVAQFNSPLHF
j_call: TRBJ2-1; clone_size: -; cdr3_length: 14; v_call: TRBV7-6; d_call: TRBD2; cdr3_nt: TGTGCCAGCAGCTGGACTAGCAGAAACAATGAGCAGTTCTTC; cdr3_aa: CASSWTSRNNEQFF
j_call: TRBJ2-7; clone_size: -; cdr3_length: 16; v_call: TRBV9; d_call: -; cdr3_nt: TGTGCCAGCAGCGTAAGCCCCGCTGACGGACGAGACGAGCAGTACTTC; cdr3_aa: CASSVSPADGRDEQYF
j_call: TRBJ1-2; clone_size: -; cdr3_length: 14; v_call: TRBV15; d_call: -; cdr3_nt: TGTGCCACCAGCCCCGGGGTAATTAACTATGGCTACACCTTC; cdr3_aa: CATSPGVINYGYTF
j_call: TRBJ2-2; clone_size: once; cdr3_length: 16; v_call: TRBV7-6; d_call: -; cdr3_nt: TGTGCCAGCAGTCCCAGTCCCCACCCAAACGGCGGGGAGCTGTTTTTT; cdr3_aa: CASSPSPHPNGGELFF
j_call: TRBJ2-3; clone_size: -; cdr3_length: 16; v_call: TRBV27; d_call: TRBD1; cdr3_nt: TGTGCCAGCAGTTCGACATACAGGGGGCCCCCAGATACGCAGTATTTT; cdr3_aa: CASSSTYRGPPDTQYF
j_call: TRBJ2-2; clone_size: -; cdr3_length: 16; v_call: TRBV7-8; d_call: -; cdr3_nt: TGTGCCAGCAGCTTAGAGGGGGAAGCGAACACCGGGGAGCTGTTTTTT; cdr3_aa: CASSLEGEANTGELFF
j_call: TRBJ2-7; clone_size: -; cdr3_length: 14; v_call: TRBV4-3; d_call: TRBD1; cdr3_nt: TGCGCCAGCAGCCTAGGACAGGGCCCCTACGAGCAGTACTTC; cdr3_aa: CASSLGQGPYEQYF
j_call: TRBJ1-1; clone_size: -; cdr3_length: 13; v_call: TRBV4-3; d_call: -; cdr3_nt: TGCGCCAGCAGCCAAGATGGCGGGACTGAAGCTTTCTTT; cdr3_aa: CASSQDGGTEAFF
j_call: TRBJ1-5; clone_size: -; cdr3_length: 14; v_call: TRBV7-9; d_call: -; cdr3_nt: TGTGCCAGCAGCTCCGGGACGGGCAATCAGCCCCAGCATTTT; cdr3_aa: CASSSGTGNQPQHF
j_call: TRBJ1-2; clone_size: -; cdr3_length: 13; v_call: TRBV30; d_call: TRBD1; cdr3_nt: TGTGCCTGGAGTGTGGGGACAGGGTTTGGCTACACCTTC; cdr3_aa: CAWSVGTGFGYTF
j_call: TRBJ1-1; clone_size: -; cdr3_length: 13; v_call: TRBV28; d_call: -; cdr3_nt: TGTGCCAGCAGTCCCGGGGTGCACACTGAAGCTTTCTTT; cdr3_aa: CASSPGVHTEAFF
j_call: TRBJ2-7; clone_size: -; cdr3_length: 14; v_call: TRBV15; d_call: -; cdr3_nt: TGTGCCACCAAGGACGGGGTCAACTCCCACGAGCAGTACTTC; cdr3_aa: CATKDGVNSHEQYF
j_call: TRBJ2-3; clone_size: -; cdr3_length: 19; v_call: TRBV28; d_call: -; cdr3_nt: TGTGCCAGCAGTTTCGGGGTCGACGGGGGCCTGTTTAGCACAGATACGCAGTATTTT; cdr3_aa: CASSFGVDGGLFSTDTQYF
j_call: TRBJ2-2; clone_size: -; cdr3_length: 13; v_call: TRBV2; d_call: TRBD2; cdr3_nt: TGTGCCAGCAGCGGACTAGGCACCGGGGAGCTGTTTTTT; cdr3_aa: CASSGLGTGELFF
j_call: TRBJ2-7; clone_size: -; cdr3_length: 13; v_call: TRBV5-4; d_call: -; cdr3_nt: TGTGCCAGCAGCTTCGGGCTAACCTACGAGCAGTACTTC; cdr3_aa: CASSFGLTYEQYF
j_call: TRBJ2-7; clone_size: -; cdr3_length: 15; v_call: TRBV2; d_call: -; cdr3_nt: TGTGCCAGCAAATTGGGGACGGGCGAGAACTACGAGCAGTACTTC; cdr3_aa: CASKLGTGENYEQYF